Listed below are T cell receptor beta chains from one sample, sequenced in a study of blood T cell repertoires in COVID-19. Assay: immunoSEQ multiplex PCR; the TCRdb copy retains only in-frame clones and omits some. The top ten hold under 7% of the sample, which has under 300,000 clones, about 85% seen once. Sequenced: PBMCs or T cells enriched from blood (not recorded which). All receptors derive from a woman between 50 and 59 years old who had been exposed to COVID-19. CDR3s include the opening cysteine and the closing phenylalanine or tryptophan. A D gene is named only where the DNA matches it firmly. Only some rows state a clone size, as once, few, many or a class for expanded clones.

>.|.|TRBV2|TRBJ1-5
TGTGCCAGCAGTGATCGGACACCCAATCAGCCCCAGCATTTT
CASSDRTPNQPQHF
>.|many|TRBV7-9|TRBJ1-6
TGTGCCAGCAGCTTCGGTAGCTCCTATAATTCACCCCTCCACTTT
CASSFGSSYNSPLHF
>.|once|TRBV27|TRBJ2-7
TGTGCCAGCAGTTTATCTCTCCTTTCCTACGAGCAGTACTTC
CASSLSLLSYEQYF
>.|.|TRBV5-6|TRBJ1-2
TGTGCCAGCAGCTTGGGGGCGTTATATGGCTACACCTTC
CASSLGALYGYTF
>TRBD1|.|TRBV29-1|TRBJ2-7
TGCAGCGTTGGGACAGGGGGACCTTACGAGCAGTACTTC
CSVGTGGPYEQYF
>.|.|TRBV4-3|TRBJ2-2
TGCGCCAGCAGCCACAGGGGGAACACCGGGGAGCTGTTTTTT
CASSHRGNTGELFF
>.|.|TRBV14|TRBJ1-3
TGTGCCAGCAGCCAATTCCGCTCGAGGGCATTCTCTGGAAACACCATATATTTT
CASSQFRSRAFSGNTIYF
>.|.|TRBV24-1|TRBJ1-2
TGTGCCACCAGTGATTCTAGGTTCTACGGGGGCTACACCTTC
CATSDSRFYGGYTF
>.|.|TRBV6-6|TRBJ2-3
TGTGCCAGCAGTTACTCGCGAAGCACAGATACGCAGTATTTT
CASSYSRSTDTQYF
>.|.|TRBV10-2|TRBJ1-3
TGCGCCAGCAGTGAGACAGGCGGGACTGGAAACACCATATATTTT
CASSETGGTGNTIYF
>.|.|TRBV28|TRBJ1-5
TGTGCCAGCCGGCAGGCCCTCAATCAGCCCCAGCATTTT
CASRQALNQPQHF
>TRBD2|few|TRBV30|TRBJ2-1
TGTGCCGGTACTAGCGGGGGGCCCGGGGAGCAGTTCTTC
CAGTSGGPGEQFF
>TRBD1|.|TRBV6-4|TRBJ1-2
TGTGCCAGCACGGGACAGGGGGCACGGTATAACTATGGCTACACCTTC
CASTGQGARYNYGYTF
>.|.|TRBV5-6|TRBJ1-1
TGTGCCAGCAGCCGTTACAGGGTACGGAACACTGAAGCTTTCTTT
CASSRYRVRNTEAFF
>.|.|TRBV5-4|TRBJ1-4
TGTGCCAGCAGCCGGGGCGGGAGAACGACTAATGAAAAACTGTTTTTT
CASSRGGRTTNEKLFF
>TRBD2|.|TRBV11-2|TRBJ2-5
TGTGCCAGCAGCTTAATGCGGGGGGGTTTAATGGAGACCCAGTACTTC
CASSLMRGGLMETQYF
>TRBD1|once|TRBV11-3|TRBJ2-2
TGTGCCAGCAGCTTAGACGGTGGACAGGGTGTTACCGGGGAGCTGTTTTTT
CASSLDGGQGVTGELFF
>.|.|TRBV5-4|TRBJ1-4
TGTGCCAGCAGCTTTACTGAGCAGGGGAAAGAAAAACTGTTTTTT
CASSFTEQGKEKLFF
>.|.|TRBV12-3/TRBV12-4|TRBJ1-1
TGTGCCAGCAGTTTGAAGGGGGCTGAAGCTTTCTTT
CASSLKGAEAFF
>TRBD1|once|TRBV4-3|TRBJ1-6
TGCGCCAGCAGACGGGACAGGCGTTCACCCCTCCACTTT
CASRRDRRSPLHF
>.|.|TRBV7-9|TRBJ1-1
TGTGCCAGCAGCTTCCAGGCAGGGATGAACACTGAAGCTTTCTTT
CASSFQAGMNTEAFF
>.|few|TRBV7-2|TRBJ2-7
TGTGCCAGCAGCTTCGCATACTCGGGCGAGCAGTACTTC
CASSFAYSGEQYF
>.|.|TRBV12-3/TRBV12-4|TRBJ1-1
TGTGCCAGCAGGGACACCTTAAACACTGAAGCTTTCTTT
CASRDTLNTEAFF
>TRBD2|.|TRBV27|TRBJ2-4
TGTGCCAGCACTCCAGTGGGAGGGGCCAAAAACATTCAGTACTTC
CASTPVGGAKNIQYF
>.|.|TRBV2|TRBJ1-4
TGTGCCAGCAGTGAAGACAGGGCCAAGGGTGAAAAACTGTTTTTT
CASSEDRAKGEKLFF
>TRBD1|.|TRBV5-5|TRBJ2-5
TGTGCCAGCAGCTTCGGGACAGTCCAAGAGACCCAGTACTTC
CASSFGTVQETQYF
>.|.|TRBV4-3|TRBJ2-1
TGCGCCAGCAGCCAGGTCGTCGGGAAGGATGAGCAGTTCTTC
CASSQVVGKDEQFF
>TRBD1|many|TRBV5-1|TRBJ1-1
TGCGCCAGCGCTCCCGGACAGGCAAGCCCTGAAGCTTTCTTT
CASAPGQASPEAFF
>.|.|TRBV29-1|TRBJ2-3
TGCAGCGTTCTCCCAAGCCCAGATACGCAGTATTTT
CSVLPSPDTQYF
>.|.|TRBV4-3|TRBJ1-3
TGCGCCAGCAGCCAGGACGTAGGGGGTTTCTCTGGAAACACCATATATTTT
CASSQDVGGFSGNTIYF
>.|.|TRBV5-6|TRBJ2-7
TGTGCCAGCGGCCCTCCGAATCAGGACGAGCAGTACTTC
CASGPPNQDEQYF
>TRBD1|.|TRBV7-2|TRBJ1-5
TGTGCCAGCAGCTCAGGACAGGGGAGTCAGCCCCAGCATTTT
CASSSGQGSQPQHF
>.|few|TRBV3-1/TRBV3-2|TRBJ2-2
TGTGCCAGCAGCCAAGTATGGACACCGACCGGGGAGCTGTTTTTT
CASSQVWTPTGELFF
>TRBD1|.|TRBV5-4|TRBJ1-3
TGTGCCAGCAGCCGTCGGGACAGGGCCTCTGGAAACACCATATATTTT
CASSRRDRASGNTIYF
>TRBD1|.|TRBV5-4|TRBJ1-2
TGTGCCAGCAGCACGGACAGGGCAGGCTACACCTTC
CASSTDRAGYTF
>.|.|TRBV29-1|TRBJ1-1
TGCAGCGTTGTTCGGGGGGCAAAGAACACTGAAGCTTTCTTT
CSVVRGAKNTEAFF